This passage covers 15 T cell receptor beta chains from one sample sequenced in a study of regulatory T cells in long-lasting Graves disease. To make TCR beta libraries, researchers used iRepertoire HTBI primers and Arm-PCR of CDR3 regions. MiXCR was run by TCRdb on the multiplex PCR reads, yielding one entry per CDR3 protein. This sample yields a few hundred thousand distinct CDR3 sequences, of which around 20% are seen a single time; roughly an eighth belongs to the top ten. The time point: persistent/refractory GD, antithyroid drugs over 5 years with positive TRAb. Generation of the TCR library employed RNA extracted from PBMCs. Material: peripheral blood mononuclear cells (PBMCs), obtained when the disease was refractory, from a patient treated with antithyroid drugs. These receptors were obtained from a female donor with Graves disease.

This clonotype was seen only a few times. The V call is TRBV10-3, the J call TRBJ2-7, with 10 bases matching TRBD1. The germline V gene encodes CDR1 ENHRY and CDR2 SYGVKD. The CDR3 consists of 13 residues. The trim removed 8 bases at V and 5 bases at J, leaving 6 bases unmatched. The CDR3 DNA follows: TGTGCCATCCGGGACAGGGGAACGCACGAGCAGTACTTC. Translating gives CAIRDRGTHEQYF.

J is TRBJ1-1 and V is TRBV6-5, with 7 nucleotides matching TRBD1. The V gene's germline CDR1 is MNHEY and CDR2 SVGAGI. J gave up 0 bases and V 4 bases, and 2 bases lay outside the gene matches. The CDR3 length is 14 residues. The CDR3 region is CASSFRGMNTEAFF. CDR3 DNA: TGTGCCAGCAGTTTCAGGGGGATGAACACTGAAGCTTTCTTT.

CDR3 sequence: CASSLEHGTSGRYNEQFF. In DNA form, the CDR3 reads TGTGCCAGCAGCTTAGAACATGGGACTAGCGGGCGCTACAATGAGCAGTTCTTC. The V gene is TRBV11-2, the J gene TRBJ2-1, with 12 nucleotides matching TRBD2. CDR1 and CDR2 (germline): SGHAT, FQNNGV. CDR3 length: 18 amino acids. Losses at the gene ends were 0 bases for V and 3 bases for J; bases not matched to a gene: 6. Complete variable domain (other parts from reference TRBV11-2 and TRBJ2-1): EAGVAQSPRYKIIEKRQSVAFWCNPISGHATLYWYQQILGQGPKLLIQFQNNGVVDDSQLPKDRFSAERLKGVDSTLKIQPAKLEDSAVYLCASSLEHGTSGRYNEQFFGPGTRLTVL.

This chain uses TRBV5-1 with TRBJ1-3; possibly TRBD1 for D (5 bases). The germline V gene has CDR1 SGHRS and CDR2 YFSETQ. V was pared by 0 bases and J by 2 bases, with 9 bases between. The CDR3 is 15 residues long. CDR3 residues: CASSLGQSAGNTIYF. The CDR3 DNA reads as TGCGCCAGCAGCTTGGGACAGAGCGCTGGAAACACCATATATTTT.

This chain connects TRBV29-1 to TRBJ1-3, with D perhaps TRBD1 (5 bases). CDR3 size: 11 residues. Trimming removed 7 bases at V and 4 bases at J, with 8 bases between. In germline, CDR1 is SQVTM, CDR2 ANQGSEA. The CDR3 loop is CSGDRGNTIYF. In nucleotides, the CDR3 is TGCAGCGGGGACCGCGGAAACACCATATATTTT.

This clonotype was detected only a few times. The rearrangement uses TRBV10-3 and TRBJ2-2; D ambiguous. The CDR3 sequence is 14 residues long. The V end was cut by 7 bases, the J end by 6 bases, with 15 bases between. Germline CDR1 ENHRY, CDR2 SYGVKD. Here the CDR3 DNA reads TGTGCCATCACTGGCGGCCCCGGTTCCGGGGAGCTGTTTTTT. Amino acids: CAITGGPGSGELFF.

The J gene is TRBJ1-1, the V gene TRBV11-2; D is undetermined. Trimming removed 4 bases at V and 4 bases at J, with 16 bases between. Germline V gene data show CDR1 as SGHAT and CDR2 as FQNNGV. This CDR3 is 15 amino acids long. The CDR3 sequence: CASSYFLGGSTEAFF. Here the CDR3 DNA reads TGTGCCAGCAGCTATTTCTTGGGAGGGTCCACTGAAGCTTTCTTT.

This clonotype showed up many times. This chain's CDR3 is CASSEKKNIQYF. The CDR3 coding sequence is TGTGCCAGCAGTGAAAAGAAAAACATTCAGTACTTC. This chain connects TRBV6-1 to TRBJ2-4, with unresolved D. Deletions cut 2 bases from V and 4 bases from J, with 3 bases between. CDR1 MNHNS and CDR2 SASEGT come from the germline V gene. CDR3 size: 12 residues.

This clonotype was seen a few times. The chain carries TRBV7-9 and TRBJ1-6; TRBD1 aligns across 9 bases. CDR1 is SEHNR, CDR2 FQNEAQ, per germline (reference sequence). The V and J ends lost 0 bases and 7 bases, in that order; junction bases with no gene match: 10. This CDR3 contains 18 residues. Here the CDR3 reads CASSLAGASGQGNSPLHF. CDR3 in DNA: TGTGCCAGCAGCTTAGCGGGTGCCTCCGGACAGGGGAATTCACCCCTCCACTTT.

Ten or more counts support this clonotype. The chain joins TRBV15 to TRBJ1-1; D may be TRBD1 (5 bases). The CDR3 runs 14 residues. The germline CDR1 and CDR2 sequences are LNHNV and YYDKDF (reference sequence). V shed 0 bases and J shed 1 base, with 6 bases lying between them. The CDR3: CATSREGGNTEAFF. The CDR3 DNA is TGTGCCACCAGCAGAGAGGGGGGGAACACTGAAGCTTTCTTT. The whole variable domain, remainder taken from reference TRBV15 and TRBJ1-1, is DAMVIQNPRYQVTQFGKPVTLSCSQTLNHNVMYWYQQKSSQAPKLLFHYYDKDFNNEADTPDNFQSRRPNTSFCFLDIRSPGLGDTAMYLCATSREGGNTEAFFGQGTRLTVV.

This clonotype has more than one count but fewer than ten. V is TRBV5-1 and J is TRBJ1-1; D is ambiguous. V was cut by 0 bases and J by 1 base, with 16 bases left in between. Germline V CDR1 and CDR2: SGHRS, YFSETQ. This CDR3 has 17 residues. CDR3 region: CASSLDPARGSNTEAFF. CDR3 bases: TGCGCCAGCAGCTTGGACCCGGCCCGAGGGTCGAACACTGAAGCTTTCTTT.

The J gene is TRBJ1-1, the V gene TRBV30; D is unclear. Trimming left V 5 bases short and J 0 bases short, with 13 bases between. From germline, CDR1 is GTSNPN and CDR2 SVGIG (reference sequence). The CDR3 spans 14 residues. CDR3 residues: CAWGRGQLNTEAFF. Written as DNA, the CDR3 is TGTGCCTGGGGTAGAGGTCAGTTGAACACTGAAGCTTTCTTT. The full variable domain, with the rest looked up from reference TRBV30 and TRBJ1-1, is SQTIHQWPATLVQPVGSPLSLECTVEGTSNPNLYWYRQAAGRGLQLLFYSVGIGQISSEVPQNLSASRPQDRQFILSSKKLLLSDSGFYLCAWGRGQLNTEAFFGQGTRLTVV.

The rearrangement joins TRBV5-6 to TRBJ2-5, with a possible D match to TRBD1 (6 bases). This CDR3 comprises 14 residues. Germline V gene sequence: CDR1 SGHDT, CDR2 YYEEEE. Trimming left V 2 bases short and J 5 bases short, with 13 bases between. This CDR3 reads CASSFPGARETQYF. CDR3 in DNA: TGTGCCAGCAGCTTCCCAGGGGCTCGCGAGACCCAGTACTTC.

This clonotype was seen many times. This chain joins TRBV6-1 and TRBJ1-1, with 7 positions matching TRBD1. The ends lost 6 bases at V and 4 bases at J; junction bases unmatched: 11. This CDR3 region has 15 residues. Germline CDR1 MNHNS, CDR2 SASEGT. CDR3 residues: CASSVTGAGGTEAFF. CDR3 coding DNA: TGTGCCAGCAGCGTAACAGGGGCAGGAGGCACTGAAGCTTTCTTT.

CDR3 in amino acids: CSGELAEGVNEQFF. As DNA, the CDR3 is TGCAGCGGGGAACTAGCGGAGGGGGTGAATGAGCAGTTCTTC. The chain employs TRBV29-1 and TRBJ2-1; TRBD2 matches at 8 bases. This CDR3 has 14 amino acids. V gave up 7 bases and J gave up 7 bases; unmatched junction bases: 12. The V gene's germline CDR1 is SQVTM and CDR2 ANQGSEA.